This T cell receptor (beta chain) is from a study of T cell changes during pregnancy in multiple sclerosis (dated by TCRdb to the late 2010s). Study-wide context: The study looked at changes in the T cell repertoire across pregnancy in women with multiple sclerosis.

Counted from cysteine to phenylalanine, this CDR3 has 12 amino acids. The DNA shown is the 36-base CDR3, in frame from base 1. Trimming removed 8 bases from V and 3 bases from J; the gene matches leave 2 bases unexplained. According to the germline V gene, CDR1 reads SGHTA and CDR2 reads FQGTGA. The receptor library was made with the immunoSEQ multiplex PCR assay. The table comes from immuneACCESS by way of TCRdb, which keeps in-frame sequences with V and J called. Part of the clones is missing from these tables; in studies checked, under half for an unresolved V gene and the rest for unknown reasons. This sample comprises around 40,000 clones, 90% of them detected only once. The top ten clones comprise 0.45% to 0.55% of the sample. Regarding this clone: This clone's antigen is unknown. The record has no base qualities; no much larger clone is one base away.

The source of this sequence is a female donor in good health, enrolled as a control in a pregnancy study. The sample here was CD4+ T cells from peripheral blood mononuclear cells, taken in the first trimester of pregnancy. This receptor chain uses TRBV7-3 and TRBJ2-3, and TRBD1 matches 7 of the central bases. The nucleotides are TGTGCCAGCGGGGACAGAACAGATACGCAGTATTTT. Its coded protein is CASGDRTDTQYF.